This T cell receptor beta chain was retrieved from a study of cytomegalovirus exposure and HLA in healthy donors. Study-wide points: Later work showed greater clonal expansion in HLA-associated TCR beta chains than in equally common others. Because they were indistinguishable, some V segments, including TRBV6-2 and TRBV6-3, were excluded. In an earlier analysis, in approximately 570 donors, most V segments appeared productive either ~87% or ~30% of the time. Most sequenced TCRs were rare (though some public TCRs occurred in many donors).

About this clone itself: Its antigen remains unknown.

CDR3 length: 15 amino acids. The trim removed 7 bases at V and 3 bases at J, leaving 7 bases unmatched. Germline V gene sequence: CDR1 MNHNY, CDR2 SVGAGI (reference sequence). Primers included in the PCR were 60 Vbeta and 13 Jbeta primers. Sequencing used immunoSEQ multiplex PCR; TCRdb keeps in-frame clones, though not all of them. The sample has 110,000 or so clones, about four fifths seen once. The rearrangement joins TRBV6-6 to TRBJ1-1; 11 nucleotides match TRBD1. This receptor was taken from a woman aged 18-35 years in good health and CMV-seronegative. Sequenced material: PBMCs. The CDR3 nucleotides are TGTGCCAGCATTGACCGGACAGGGGGCTACACTGAAGCTTTCTTT. This translates into CASIDRTGGYTEAFF.